Included here is one T cell receptor beta chain sequence, with context. Antigen unknown. The authors isolated at least 7 million PBMCs per sample. Trimming took 4 bases from V and 0 from J, leaving 7 bases between them. Germline loops: CDR1 LGHNA, CDR2 YNFKEQ. The CDR3 is 14 amino acids. A second roughly 6 to 11 cycle PCR used barcoded and J-beta primers. TCRdb reprocessed the 5' RACE reads with MiXCR, giving one entry per CDR3 protein. The data show 800,000 to 1,300,000 distinct CDR3 sequences, about 23% seen once. The data were taken from a study of blood T cells in healthy people across ages. The study, taken as a whole, reports: Strong correlation existed between TCR beta diversity and naive T cell percentage.

The same sample was also used in a study of T cells of mothers and their children.

The source of this sequence is a girl aged 2 to 10 in good health. Sequences were obtained from blood. The chain recombines TRBV4-2 with TRBJ1-3; D not certain. Here the CDR3 DNA reads TGTGCCAGCAGCCCGATAATCTCTGGAAACACCATATATTTT. It is translated as CASSPIISGNTIYF.